The TCR beta chain described here comes from a study of shared clonotypes between healthy human individuals. The study's findings and limits: On the whole, naive subsets had larger estimated richness than memory subsets had. The study drew on few donors, limiting represented genetic and exposure-history diversity.

Naive CD8 cells lacked CD45RO and underwent positive selection for CCR7, leaving out terminally differentiated effector memory CD45RA+ cells. On this clone: Antigen: not known.

Assay used: immunoSEQ multiplex PCR; TCRdb lists only in-frame clones, some missing. Of some 2,100,000 clones detected, roughly 91% appear once; the ten largest clones hold around 1.7%. Sample: naive CD8+ T cells from PBMCs. The receptor's source is a man aged 18 to 29 in good health. Some clones in this sample may be carry-over from other donors' samples.

This chain's CDR3 is CASSLGYTYEQYF. The CDR3 nucleotides are TGTGCCAGCAGCTTAGGGTATACCTACGAGCAGTACTTC. V and J are TRBV7-2 and TRBJ2-7; D gene ambiguous. This CDR3 spans 13 amino acids. V lost 1 base, J lost 2 bases, and 6 bases lay in between. Per the germline V gene, CDR1 is SGHTA and CDR2 is FQGNSA. Full variable domain (rest looked up from reference TRBV7-2 and TRBJ2-7): GAGVSQSPSNKVTEKGKDVELRCDPISGHTALYWYRQSLGQGLEFLIYFQGNSAPDKSGLPSDRFSAERTGGSVSTLTIQRTQQEDSAVYLCASSLGYTYEQYFGPGTRLTVT.